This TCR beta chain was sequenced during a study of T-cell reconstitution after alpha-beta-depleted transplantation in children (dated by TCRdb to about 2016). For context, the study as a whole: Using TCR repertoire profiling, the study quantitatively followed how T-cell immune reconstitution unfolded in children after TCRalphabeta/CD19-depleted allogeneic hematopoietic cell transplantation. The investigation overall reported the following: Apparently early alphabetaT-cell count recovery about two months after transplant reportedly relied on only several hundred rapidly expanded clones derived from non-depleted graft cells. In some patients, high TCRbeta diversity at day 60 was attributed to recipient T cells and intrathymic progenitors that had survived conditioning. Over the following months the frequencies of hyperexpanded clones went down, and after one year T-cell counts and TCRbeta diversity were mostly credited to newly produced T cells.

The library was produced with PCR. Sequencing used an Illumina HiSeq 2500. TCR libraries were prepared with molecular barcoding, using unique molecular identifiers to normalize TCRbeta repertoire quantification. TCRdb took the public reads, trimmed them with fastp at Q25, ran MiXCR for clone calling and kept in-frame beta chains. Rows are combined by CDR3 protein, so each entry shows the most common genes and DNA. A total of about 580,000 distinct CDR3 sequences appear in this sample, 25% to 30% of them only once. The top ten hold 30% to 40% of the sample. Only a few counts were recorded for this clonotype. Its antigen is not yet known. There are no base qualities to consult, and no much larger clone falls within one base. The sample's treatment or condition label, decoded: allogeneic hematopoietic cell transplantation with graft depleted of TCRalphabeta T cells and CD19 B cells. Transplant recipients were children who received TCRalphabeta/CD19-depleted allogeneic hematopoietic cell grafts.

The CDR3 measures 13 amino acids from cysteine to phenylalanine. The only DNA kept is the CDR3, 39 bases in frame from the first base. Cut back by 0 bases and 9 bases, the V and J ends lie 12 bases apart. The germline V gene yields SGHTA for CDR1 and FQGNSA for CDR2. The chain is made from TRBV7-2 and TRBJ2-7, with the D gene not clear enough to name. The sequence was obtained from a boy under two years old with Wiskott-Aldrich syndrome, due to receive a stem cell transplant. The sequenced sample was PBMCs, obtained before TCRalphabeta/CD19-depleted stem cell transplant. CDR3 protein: CASSLAMGLRQYF. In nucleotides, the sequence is TGTGCCAGCAGCTTAGCCATGGGGTTGCGGCAGTACTTC. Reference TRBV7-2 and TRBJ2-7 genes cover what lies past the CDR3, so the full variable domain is GAGVSQSPSNKVTEKGKDVELRCDPISGHTALYWYRQSLGQGLEFLIYFQGNSAPDKSGLPSDRFSAERTGGSVSTLTIQRTQQEDSAVYLCASSLAMGLRQYFGPGTRLTVT.